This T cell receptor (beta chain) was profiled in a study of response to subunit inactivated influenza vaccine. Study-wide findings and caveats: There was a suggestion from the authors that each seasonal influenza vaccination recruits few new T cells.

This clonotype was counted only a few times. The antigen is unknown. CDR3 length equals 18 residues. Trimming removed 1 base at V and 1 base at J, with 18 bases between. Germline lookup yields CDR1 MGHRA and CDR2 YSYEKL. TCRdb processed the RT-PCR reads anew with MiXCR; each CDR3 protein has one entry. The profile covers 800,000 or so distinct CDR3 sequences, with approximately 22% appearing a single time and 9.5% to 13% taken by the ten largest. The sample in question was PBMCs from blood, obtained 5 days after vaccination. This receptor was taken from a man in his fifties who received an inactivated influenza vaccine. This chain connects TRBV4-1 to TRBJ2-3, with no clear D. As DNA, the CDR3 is TGCGCCAGCAGCCAAGTCCCTCCGTTGCAATTGGGCACAGATACGCAGTATTTT. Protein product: CASSQVPPLQLGTDTQYF.